Below, 22 T cell receptor beta chains from the same sample are listed, as sequenced in a study of control samples from healthy donors and cancer patients. Sequenced by immunoSEQ multiplex PCR; TCRdb stores in-frame clones only, minus some. The sample has tens of thousands of clones, 85% to 90% seen once. Source material: blood. These receptors were obtained from a woman between 45 and 60 years old in good health.

The V and J genes are TRBV12-3 or TRBV12-4 and TRBJ1-1; D gene uncertain. CDR3 length: 13 amino acids. Trimming took off 2 bases at V and 0 bases at J, with 4 bases between the two ends. The CDR3: CASSLQLNTEAFF. The CDR3 nucleotides are TGTGCCAGCAGTTTACAGTTGAACACTGAAGCTTTCTTT.

This rearrangement joins TRBV10-3 to TRBJ2-1, with 8 bases aligning to TRBD1. The CDR3 sequence is 13 residues long. Germline V gives CDR1 ENHRY, CDR2 SYGVKD. V lost 6 bases and J lost 9; bases outside the gene matches: 7. The CDR3 loop reads CAIRTGQGGEQFF. As DNA, the CDR3 is TGTGCCATCAGGACCGGACAGGGAGGTGAGCAGTTCTTC.

This clone appeared a single time. The V and J genes are TRBV11-3 and TRBJ2-7, with D perhaps TRBD1 (6 bases). CDR3 length: 13 amino acids. V lost 5 bases to trimming and J lost 5 bases, with 13 bases between them. CDR1 is SGHNT and CDR2 is YENEEA in the germline V gene. CDR3 in DNA: TGTGCCAGCAGCAAAGACAGGACCCACGAGCAGTACTTC. It specifies CASSKDRTHEQYF.

The J gene is TRBJ1-3, the V gene TRBV5-1; 8 positions agree with TRBD1. The CDR3 length is 16 residues. Germline CDR1 SGHRS, CDR2 YFSETQ. The V and J ends lost 1 base and 1 base, in that order; junction bases with no gene match: 4. The CDR3 loop reads CASSLSDRGSGNTIYF. CDR3 bases: TGCGCCAGCAGCTTGAGTGACAGGGGTTCTGGAAACACCATATATTTT. The variable domain in full, with the rest retrieved from reference TRBV5-1 and TRBJ1-3, is KAGVTQTPRYLIKTRGQQVTLSCSPISGHRSVSWYQQTPGQGLQFLFEYFSETQRNKGNFPGRFSGRQFSNSRSEMNVSTLELGDSALYLCASSLSDRGSGNTIYFGEGSWLTVV.

The J gene is TRBJ1-5, the V gene TRBV19; D remains unclear. CDR1 LNHDA and CDR2 SQIVND come from the germline V gene (reference sequence). The V end was cut by 6 bases, the J end by 1 base, with 16 bases between. The CDR3 is made up of 16 amino acids. CDR3: CASSPPKEWSNQPQHF. CDR3 DNA sequence: TGTGCCAGTAGCCCCCCGAAGGAATGGAGCAATCAGCCCCAGCATTTT.

Concerning this clone: Distinct nucleotide sequences in the sample also encode this CDR3. The CDR3: CASSSGLAGRTDTQYF. In DNA form, the CDR3 reads TGTGCCAGCAGCTCGGGACTAGCGGGAAGGACAGATACGCAGTATTTT. V is TRBV7-3 and J is TRBJ2-3, with TRBD2 matching 13 bases. The CDR3 length is 16 residues. Germline assignment: CDR1 SGHTA and CDR2 FQGTGA. V lost 4 bases to trimming and J lost 3 bases; unmatched junction nucleotides: 4.

V gene TRBV19 combines with J gene TRBJ1-1, with 8 bases fitting TRBD1. V dropped 4 bases and J dropped 1; count of bases not matched to a gene: 2. Germline V lookup: CDR1 LNHDA, CDR2 SQIVND (reference sequence). This CDR3 contains 14 residues. The CDR3 DNA sequence: TGTGCCAGTAGTAGACAGGGGTCGAACACTGAAGCTTTCTTT. Encoded protein: CASSRQGSNTEAFF.

The J gene is TRBJ1-1, the V gene TRBV28, with D tentatively TRBD1 (5 bases). V lost 5 bases and J 11 bases, leaving 15 bases between the germline ends. CDR1 MDHEN and CDR2 SYDVKM come from the germline V gene. CDR3 size: 12 residues. The CDR3 sequence: CASSPRGMLAFF. CDR3 DNA: TGTGCCAGCAGTCCCCGGGGGATGTTGGCTTTCTTT.

This sequence joins TRBV7-2 and TRBJ1-1, with TRBD1 as a possible D gene (6 bases). Trimming removed 5 bases from V and 1 base from J, with 17 bases in between. Germline loops: CDR1 SGHTA, CDR2 FQGNSA. The CDR3 runs to 16 residues. The DNA for the CDR3 is TGTGCCAGCAGCCGGTTTGGCAGGGGCCGGAACACTGAAGCTTTCTTT. This gives the protein CASSRFGRGRNTEAFF.

Only one count was recorded for this clone. CDR3 in DNA: TGTGCCAGCAGCCCCCTGGTACAGGGGGCTACGAACATTCAGTACTTC. Protein: CASSPLVQGATNIQYF. The J gene is TRBJ2-4, the V gene TRBV7-9, with TRBD1 matching 9 bases. Germline V lookup: CDR1 SEHNR, CDR2 FQNEAQ (reference sequence). J gave up 7 bases and V 5 bases, and 12 bases lay outside the gene matches. This CDR3 region has 16 residues.

This chain connects TRBV28 to TRBJ2-1, with D maybe TRBD1 (6 bases). This CDR3 spans 15 amino acids. Trimming removed 1 base from V and 8 bases from J, with 15 bases in between. CDR1 MDHEN and CDR2 SYDVKM come from the germline V gene. CDR3 region: CASSLSGALWDEQFF. DNA for the CDR3: TGTGCCAGCAGTTTATCAGGGGCTCTGTGGGATGAGCAGTTCTTC. Supplemented by reference TRBV28 and TRBJ2-1, the full variable domain reads DVKVTQSSRYLVKRTGEKVFLECVQDMDHENMFWYRQDPGLGLRLIYFSYDVKMKEKGDIPEGYSVSREKKERFSLILESASTNQTSMYLCASSLSGALWDEQFFGPGTRLTVL.

This chain connects TRBV4-1 to TRBJ1-2; D perhaps matches TRBD1 (5 bases). The CDR3 consists of 15 residues. V shed 0 bases and J shed 5 bases, with 13 bases lying between them. CDR1 and CDR2 (germline): MGHRA, YSYEKL. The CDR3 DNA is TGCGCCAGCAGCCAAGATACGTTCAGGGTTTATGGCTACACCTTC. As protein: CASSQDTFRVYGYTF.

The V and J genes are TRBV5-4 and TRBJ2-7, with D tentatively TRBD1 (6 bases). Germline CDR1 SGHNT, CDR2 YYREEE (reference sequence). The V gene lost 0 bases and the J gene lost 9 bases, with 19 bases spanning the gap. The length of the CDR3 is 15 residues. The CDR3 region is CASSLGGLPRVGQYF. Written as DNA, the CDR3 is TGTGCCAGCAGCTTGGGGGGGCTACCCCGGGTGGGGCAGTACTTC.

The rearrangement links TRBV11-2 to TRBJ1-3, with 7 nucleotides matching TRBD1. CDR3 size: 18 residues. J gave up 0 bases and V 1 base, and 9 bases lay outside the gene matches. Germline CDR1 SGHAT, CDR2 FQNNGV. In DNA, the CDR3 is TGTGCCAGCAGCTTAGGGGTGACAGGGCCTCACTCTGGAAACACCATATATTTT. Its protein product is CASSLGVTGPHSGNTIYF.

This sequence joins TRBV6-5 and TRBJ2-7; 7 bases line up with TRBD1. V lost 6 bases, J lost 8 bases, and 10 bases stayed unmatched. Per germline, CDR1 MNHEY and CDR2 SVGAGI. This CDR3 has 13 residues. CDR3 sequence (DNA): TGTGCCAGCAGCAGGACAGGAGGTACGAAGCAGTACTTC. Protein product: CASSRTGGTKQYF.

The V and J genes are TRBV28 and TRBJ2-5; D ambiguous. Looked up from germline, CDR1 is MDHEN and CDR2 is SYDVKM. V was clipped by 5 bases and J by 11 bases, with 18 bases between them. The CDR3 is 13 residues long. CDR3 sequence (DNA): TGTGCCAGCAGTCCGTCAACGACCTCACGACAGTACTTC. Protein: CASSPSTTSRQYF.

This chain uses TRBV5-4 with TRBJ2-1; 11 bases line up with TRBD2. The germline CDR1 and CDR2 sequences are SGHNT and YYREEE (reference sequence). This CDR3 region has 15 residues. V was clipped by 4 bases and J by 5 bases; unmatched bases: 5. The CDR3 here is CASSISGGAHNEQFF. CDR3 nucleotide sequence: TGTGCCAGCAGCATTAGCGGGGGGGCCCACAATGAGCAGTTCTTC.

V usage is TRBV29-1 and J usage is TRBJ1-1; a weak D match, TRBD1 (5 bases). The V gene's germline CDR1 is SQVTM and CDR2 ANQGSEA. The CDR3 extends over 11 amino acids. V was pared by 3 bases and J by 12 bases, with 14 bases between. As DNA, the CDR3 is TGCAGCGTTGATCGCGGGGGATATCCTTTCTTT. This codes for CSVDRGGYPFF.

The J gene is TRBJ1-1, the V gene TRBV2; 11 bases are shared with TRBD1. From germline, CDR1 is SNHLY and CDR2 FYNNEI. The CDR3 is 14 residues long. Trimming cost V 7 bases and J 6 bases; bases outside gene matches: 7. The CDR3 protein is CASIRTGGFAEAFF. The CDR3 DNA sequence: TGTGCCAGCATTAGGACAGGGGGCTTTGCTGAAGCTTTCTTT. Filled out from reference TRBV2 and TRBJ1-1, the complete variable domain reads EPEVTQTPSHQVTQMGQEVILRCVPISNHLYFYWYRQILGQKVEFLVSFYNNEISEKSEIFDDQFSVERPDGSNFTLKIRSTKLEDSAMYFCASIRTGGFAEAFFGQGTRLTVV.

The chain carries TRBV5-1 and TRBJ1-6; possible D gene TRBD1, 5 bases. Per the germline V gene, CDR1 is SGHRS and CDR2 is YFSETQ. Between the trimmed V and J ends, which lost 0 bases and 9 bases, there was a span of 13 bases. CDR3 length equals 15 residues. This CDR3 is CASSLEGRAFSPLHF. CDR3 DNA: TGCGCCAGCAGCTTGGAAGGCAGGGCCTTTTCACCCCTCCACTTT.

V gene TRBV19 combines with J gene TRBJ1-5; no clear D. Trimming stripped 0 bases from V and 0 bases from J, with 9 bases between. The CDR3 loop spans 16 amino acids. CDR1 is LNHDA, CDR2 SQIVND, per germline (reference sequence). Here the CDR3 reads CASSIDGQTSNQPQHF. Written as DNA, the CDR3 is TGTGCCAGTAGTATAGATGGTCAGACTAGCAATCAGCCCCAGCATTTT.

The V and J genes are TRBV10-3 and TRBJ2-2; no firm D call. Germline-derived CDR1 and CDR2 are ENHRY and SYGVKD. V was cut by 3 bases and J by 3 bases, with 8 bases left in between. The CDR3 has 14 amino acids. The CDR3: CAISDLVYTGELFF. In nucleotides, the CDR3 is TGTGCCATCAGTGACCTGGTCTACACCGGGGAGCTGTTTTTT.